The source of this TCR beta chain is a study of blood T cell repertoires in COVID-19. Study at large: Both acute and convalescent COVID-19 samples were obtained from the United States, Italy and Spain. PBMCs, B-cell-depleted T cells, or T cells were the source of the cDNA or gDNA that made up the material.

The repertoire was sequenced with immunoSEQ multiplex PCR; TCRdb's copy has only in-frame clones and lacks some. The sample carries around 100,000 clones, roughly 88% recorded once. The receptor was derived from an older woman with acute or convalescent COVID-19. The sequenced sample was peripheral blood.

This CDR3 reads CASSTTRAGGTQYF. The CDR3 bases are TGTGCCAGCAGCACGACGCGCGCAGGTGGTACCCAGTACTTC. The chain joins TRBV7-8 to TRBJ2-5, with D uncertain. The V gene's germline CDR1 is SGHVS and CDR2 FQNEAQ. The V and J ends lost 5 bases and 8 bases respectively, with 18 bases between them. The CDR3 totals 14 residues.